The clone carrying this T cell receptor (beta chain) was recorded at least ten times. Its antigen is still unknown. TCRdb re-analysed the reads in MiXCR, keeping a single row per CDR3 protein. The data contain a few hundred thousand distinct CDR3 sequences, over 7.5% of them singletons. The data stem from a study of T cell repertoires in cytomegalovirus infection. Whole-study context: An indication of both CMV infection and matching HLA type came from public TCR beta signatures.

Broader study findings: The ex vivo response was dominated by HLA-C-restricted CMV-specific TCR beta clonotypes. Carriers of CMV and the relevant HLA type were discriminated by public TCR beta frequency.

This CDR3 region has 15 residues. After removal of 3 bases from V and 2 bases from J, the junction contained 3 bases not matched to a gene. Germline lookup yields CDR1 MDHEN and CDR2 SYDVKM. The TCR originated in a human donor in good health (CMV status not recorded). Some clones in this sample may be carry-over from other donors' samples. The chain carries TRBV28 and TRBJ2-1; 8 bases align to TRBD1. The sample taken for sequencing was PBMCs. DNA of the CDR3: TGTGCCAGCAGTTTGGCAGGGGGCGCCTACAATGAGCAGTTCTTC. Protein product: CASSLAGGAYNEQFF.